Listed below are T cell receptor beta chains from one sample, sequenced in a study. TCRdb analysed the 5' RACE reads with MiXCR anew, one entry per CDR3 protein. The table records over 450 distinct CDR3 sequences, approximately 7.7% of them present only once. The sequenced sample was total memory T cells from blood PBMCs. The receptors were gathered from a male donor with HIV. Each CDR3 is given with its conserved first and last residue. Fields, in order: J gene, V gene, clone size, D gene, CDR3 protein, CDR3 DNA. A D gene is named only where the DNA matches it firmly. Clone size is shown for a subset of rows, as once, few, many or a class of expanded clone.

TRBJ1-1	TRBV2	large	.	CASSALNTEAFF	TGTGCCAGCAGTGCACTGAACACTGAAGCTTTCTTT
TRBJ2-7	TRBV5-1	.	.	CASSPRGVAYEQYF	TGCGCCAGCAGCCCCCGGGGCGTGGCCTACGAGCAGTACTTC
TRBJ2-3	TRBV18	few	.	CASGPQRVTDTQYF	TGTGCCAGCGGACCACAGAGGGTCACAGATACGCAGTATTTT
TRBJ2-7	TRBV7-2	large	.	CASRRTDTYEQYF	TGTGCCAGCAGACGGACGGACACCTACGAGCAGTACTTC
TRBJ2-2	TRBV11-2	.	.	CASREQGTGELFF	TGTGCCAGCAGAGAGCAGGGAACCGGGGAGCTGTTTTTT
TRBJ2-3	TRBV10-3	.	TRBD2	CAISDGTSGGTDTQYF	TGTGCCATCAGTGACGGGACTAGCGGGGGAACAGATACGCAGTATTTT
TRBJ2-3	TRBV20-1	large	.	CSASRAVTDTQYF	TGCAGTGCCAGCCGCGCGGTCACAGATACGCAGTATTTT
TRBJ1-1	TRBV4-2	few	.	CASSRLNTEAFF	TGTGCCAGCAGCCGATTGAACACTGAAGCTTTCTTT
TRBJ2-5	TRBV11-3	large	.	CASSFERMETQYF	TGTGCCAGCAGCTTTGAGCGGATGGAGACCCAGTACTTC
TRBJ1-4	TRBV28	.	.	CASGRGATNEKLFF	TGTGCCAGCGGCCGTGGGGCAACTAATGAAAAACTGTTTTTT
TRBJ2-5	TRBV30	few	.	CAWRKGTRQETQYF	TGTGCCTGGAGAAAAGGGACCCGCCAAGAGACCCAGTACTTC
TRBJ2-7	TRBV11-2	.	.	CASSLDPGQEQYF	TGTGCCAGCAGCTTGGATCCTGGGCAGGAGCAGTACTTC
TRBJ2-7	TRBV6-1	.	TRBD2	CASRHGTSGTYEQYF	TGTGCCAGCAGACATGGGACTAGCGGAACCTACGAGCAGTACTTC
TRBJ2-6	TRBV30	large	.	CAWSVHMAGANVLTF	TGTGCCTGGAGTGTACACATGGCTGGGGCCAACGTCCTGACTTTC
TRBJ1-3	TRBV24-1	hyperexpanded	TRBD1	CATSGTGGGNTIYF	TGTGCCACCAGTGGTACAGGGGGGGGAAACACCATATATTTT
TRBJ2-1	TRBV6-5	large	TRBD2	CASSYFSGGEQFF	TGTGCCAGCAGTTACTTCAGCGGGGGTGAGCAGTTCTTC